This TCR beta chain was identified during a study of shared clonotypes between healthy human individuals. Broader study findings: Sampling was confined to blood; repertoires within tissues likely differ.

This clone was seen a single time. What it recognizes is unknown. Sequencing used immunoSEQ multiplex PCR; TCRdb keeps in-frame clones, though not all of them. This table has 1,500,000 or so clones, around 95% appearing once. The CDR3 spans 16 residues. V dropped 3 bases and J dropped 6; count of bases not matched to a gene: 10. Germline values: CDR1 SGHNT, CDR2 YENEEA. V is TRBV11-3 and J is TRBJ2-1, with TRBD2 matching 8 bases. This sequence was found in a man aged 25-45 years in good health. Sequenced material: naive CD4+ T cells sorted from blood. Subset denoted: CD45RA+ positively selected. The CDR3 nucleotides are TGTGCCAGCAGCTTCTCTGGGTCCCGGGGGGGCAATGAGCAGTTCTTC. It specifies CASSFSGSRGGNEQFF.